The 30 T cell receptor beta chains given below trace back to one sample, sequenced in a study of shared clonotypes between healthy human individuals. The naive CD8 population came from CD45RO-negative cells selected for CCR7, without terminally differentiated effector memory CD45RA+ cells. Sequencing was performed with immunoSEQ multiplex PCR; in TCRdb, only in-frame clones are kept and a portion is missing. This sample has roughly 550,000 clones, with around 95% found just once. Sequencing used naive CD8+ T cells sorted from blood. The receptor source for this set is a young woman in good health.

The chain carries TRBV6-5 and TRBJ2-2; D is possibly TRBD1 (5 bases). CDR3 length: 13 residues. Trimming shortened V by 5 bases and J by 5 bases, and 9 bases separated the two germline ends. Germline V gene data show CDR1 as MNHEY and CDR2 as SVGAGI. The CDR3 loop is CASSVTGTGELFF. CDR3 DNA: TGTGCCAGCAGTGTCACAGGAACCGGGGAGCTGTTTTTT.

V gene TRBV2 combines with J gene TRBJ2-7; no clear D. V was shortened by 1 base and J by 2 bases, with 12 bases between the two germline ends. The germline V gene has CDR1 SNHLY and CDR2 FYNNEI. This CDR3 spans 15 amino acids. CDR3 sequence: CASSEGSQPAYEQYF. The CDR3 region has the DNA TGTGCCAGCAGTGAAGGTAGCCAGCCAGCCTACGAGCAGTACTTC.

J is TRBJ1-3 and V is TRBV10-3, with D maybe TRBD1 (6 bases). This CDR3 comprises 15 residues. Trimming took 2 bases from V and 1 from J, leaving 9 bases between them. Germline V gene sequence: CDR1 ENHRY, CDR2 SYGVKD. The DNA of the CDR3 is TGTGCCATCAGTGAGGGACAGTCATCTGGAAACACCATATATTTT. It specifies CAISEGQSSGNTIYF.

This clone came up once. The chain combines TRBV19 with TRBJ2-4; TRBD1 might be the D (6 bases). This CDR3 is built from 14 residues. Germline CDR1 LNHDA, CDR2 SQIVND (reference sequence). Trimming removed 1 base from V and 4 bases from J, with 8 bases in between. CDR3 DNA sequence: TGTGCCAGTAGTATAGTACAGGGTAAAAACATTCAGTACTTC. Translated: CASSIVQGKNIQYF. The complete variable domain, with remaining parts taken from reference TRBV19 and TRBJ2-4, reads DGGITQSPKYLFRKEGQNVTLSCEQNLNHDAMYWYRQDPGQGLRLIYYSQIVNDFQKGDIAEGYSVSREKKESFPLTVTSAQKNPTAFYLCASSIVQGKNIQYFGAGTRLSVL.

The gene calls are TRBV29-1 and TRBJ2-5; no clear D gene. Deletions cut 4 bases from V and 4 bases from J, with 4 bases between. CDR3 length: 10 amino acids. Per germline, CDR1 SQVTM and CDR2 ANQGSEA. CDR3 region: CSVGGETQYF. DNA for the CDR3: TGCAGCGTTGGGGGAGAGACCCAGTACTTC.

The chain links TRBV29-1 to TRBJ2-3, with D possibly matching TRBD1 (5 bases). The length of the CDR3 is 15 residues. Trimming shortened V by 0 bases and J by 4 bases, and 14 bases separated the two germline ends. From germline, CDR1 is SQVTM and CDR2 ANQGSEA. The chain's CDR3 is CSVEDWQGEPDTQYF. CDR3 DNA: TGCAGCGTTGAAGATTGGCAGGGTGAGCCAGATACGCAGTATTTT.

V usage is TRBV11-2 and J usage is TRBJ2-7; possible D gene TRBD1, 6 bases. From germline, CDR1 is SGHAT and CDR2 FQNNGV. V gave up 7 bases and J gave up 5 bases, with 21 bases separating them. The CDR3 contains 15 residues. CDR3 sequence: CASNPTGRPGHEQYF. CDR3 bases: TGTGCCAGCAACCCAACAGGGCGGCCAGGACACGAGCAGTACTTC.

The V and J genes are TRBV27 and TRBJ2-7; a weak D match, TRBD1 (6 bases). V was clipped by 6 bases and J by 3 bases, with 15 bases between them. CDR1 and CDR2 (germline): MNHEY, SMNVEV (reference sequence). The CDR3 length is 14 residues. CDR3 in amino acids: CASSAHRDSYEQYF. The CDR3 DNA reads TGTGCCAGCAGCGCGCACAGGGATAGCTACGAGCAGTACTTC.

CDR3 coding DNA: TGTGCCAGTAGTATGGCCGGACGGGATCAGCCCCAGCATTTT. This gives the protein CASSMAGRDQPQHF. The chain recombines TRBV19 with TRBJ1-5; D is ambiguous. Per germline, CDR1 LNHDA and CDR2 SQIVND (reference sequence). With 3 bases removed from V and 5 bases from J, the gap between germline ends came to 11 bases. CDR3 length equals 14 residues.

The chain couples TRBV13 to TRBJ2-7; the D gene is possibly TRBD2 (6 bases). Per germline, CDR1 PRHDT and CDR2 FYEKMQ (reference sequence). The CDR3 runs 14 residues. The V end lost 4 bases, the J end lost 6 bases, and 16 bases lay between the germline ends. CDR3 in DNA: TGTGCCAGCAGCTCCGGGAGCCCTATAGGCGAGCAGTACTTC. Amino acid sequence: CASSSGSPIGEQYF.

This CDR3 reads CASSLGDSSYEQYF. CDR3 bases: TGTGCCAGCAGCCTTGGGGACAGCTCCTACGAGCAGTACTTC. J is TRBJ2-7 and V is TRBV9, with 7 positions matching TRBD1. Trimming took 4 bases from V and 0 from J; bases not matched to a gene: 4. The CDR3 has 14 amino acids. Germline CDR1 and CDR2: SGDLS and YYNGEE.

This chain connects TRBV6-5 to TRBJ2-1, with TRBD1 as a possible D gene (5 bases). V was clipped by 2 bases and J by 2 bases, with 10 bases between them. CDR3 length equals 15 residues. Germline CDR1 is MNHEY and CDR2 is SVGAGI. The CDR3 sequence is CASSYGQGAYNEQFF. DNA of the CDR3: TGTGCCAGCAGTTACGGGCAGGGCGCCTACAATGAGCAGTTCTTC.

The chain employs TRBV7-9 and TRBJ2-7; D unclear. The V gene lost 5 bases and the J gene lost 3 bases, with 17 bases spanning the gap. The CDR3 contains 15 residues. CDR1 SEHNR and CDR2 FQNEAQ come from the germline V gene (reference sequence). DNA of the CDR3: TGTGCCAGCAGCGCCCTACCCGGCCAGTTCTACGAGCAGTACTTC. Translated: CASSALPGQFYEQYF.

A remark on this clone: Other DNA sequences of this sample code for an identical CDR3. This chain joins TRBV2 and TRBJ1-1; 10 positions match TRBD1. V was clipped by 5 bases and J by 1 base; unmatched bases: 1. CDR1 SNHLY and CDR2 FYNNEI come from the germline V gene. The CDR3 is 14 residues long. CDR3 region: CASSRTGGNTEAFF. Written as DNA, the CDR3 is TGTGCCAGCAGTCGGACAGGGGGGAACACTGAAGCTTTCTTT.

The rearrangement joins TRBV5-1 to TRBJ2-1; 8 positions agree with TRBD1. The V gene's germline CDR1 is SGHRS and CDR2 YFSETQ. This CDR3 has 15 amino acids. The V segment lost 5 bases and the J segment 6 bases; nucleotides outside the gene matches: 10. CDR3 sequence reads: CASRVYRGDANEQFF. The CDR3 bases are TGCGCCAGCAGGGTATACAGGGGGGATGCCAATGAGCAGTTCTTC.

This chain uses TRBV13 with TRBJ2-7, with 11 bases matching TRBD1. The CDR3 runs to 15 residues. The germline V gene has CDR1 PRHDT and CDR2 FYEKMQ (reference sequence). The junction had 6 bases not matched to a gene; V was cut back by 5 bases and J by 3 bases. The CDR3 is CASSPAGQGVYEQYF. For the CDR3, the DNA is TGTGCCAGCAGCCCGGCGGGACAGGGGGTCTACGAGCAGTACTTC.

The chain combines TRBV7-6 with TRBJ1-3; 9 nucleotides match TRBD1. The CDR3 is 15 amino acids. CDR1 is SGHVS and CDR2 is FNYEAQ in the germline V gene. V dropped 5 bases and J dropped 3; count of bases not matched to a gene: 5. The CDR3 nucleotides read TGTGCCAGCAGCGCCGGGACAGGGTTTGGAAACACCATATATTTT. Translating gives CASSAGTGFGNTIYF.

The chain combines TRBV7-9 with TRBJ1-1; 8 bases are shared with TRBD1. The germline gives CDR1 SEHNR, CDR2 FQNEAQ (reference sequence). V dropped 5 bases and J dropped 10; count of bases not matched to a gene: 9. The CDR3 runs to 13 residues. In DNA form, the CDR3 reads TGTGCCAGCAGCGCCGGACAGGGAGAAGGAGCTTTCTTT. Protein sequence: CASSAGQGEGAFF.

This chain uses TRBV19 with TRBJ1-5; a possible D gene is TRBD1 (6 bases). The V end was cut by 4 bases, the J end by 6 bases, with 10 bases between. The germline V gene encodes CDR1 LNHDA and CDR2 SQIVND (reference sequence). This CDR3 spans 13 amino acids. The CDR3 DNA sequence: TGTGCCAGTAGTAGACAGGTTGGTCAGCCCCAGCATTTT. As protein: CASSRQVGQPQHF.

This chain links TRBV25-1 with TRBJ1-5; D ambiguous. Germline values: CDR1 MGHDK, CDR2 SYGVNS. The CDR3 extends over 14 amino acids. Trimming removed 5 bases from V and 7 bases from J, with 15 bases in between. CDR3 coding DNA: TGTGCCAGCAGTAGTCCGCTCCCTGGGCAGCCCCAGCATTTT. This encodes CASSSPLPGQPQHF.

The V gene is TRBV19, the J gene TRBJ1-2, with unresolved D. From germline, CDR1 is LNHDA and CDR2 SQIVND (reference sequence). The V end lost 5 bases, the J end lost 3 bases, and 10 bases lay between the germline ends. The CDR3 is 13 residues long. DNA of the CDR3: TGTGCCAGTAGTTCGGGCCGCTACTATGGCTACACCTTC. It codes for CASSSGRYYGYTF.

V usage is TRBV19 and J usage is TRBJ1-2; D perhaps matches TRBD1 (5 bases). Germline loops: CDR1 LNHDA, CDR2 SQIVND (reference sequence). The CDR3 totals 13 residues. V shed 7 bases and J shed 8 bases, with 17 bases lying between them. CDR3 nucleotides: TGTGCCAGTACCGACAGCCGGCCGGACGGCTACACCTTC. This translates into CASTDSRPDGYTF.

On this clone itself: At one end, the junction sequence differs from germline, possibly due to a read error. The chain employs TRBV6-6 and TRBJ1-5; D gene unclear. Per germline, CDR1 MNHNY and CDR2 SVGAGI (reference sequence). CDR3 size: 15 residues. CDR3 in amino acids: CASSGREYSNQSQHF. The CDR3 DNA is TGTGCCAGCAGCGGACGGGAGTATAGCAATCAGTCCCAGCATTTT.

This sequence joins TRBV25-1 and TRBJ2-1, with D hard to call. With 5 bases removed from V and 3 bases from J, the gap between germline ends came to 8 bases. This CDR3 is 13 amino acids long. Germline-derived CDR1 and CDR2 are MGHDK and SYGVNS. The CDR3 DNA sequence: TGTGCCAGCAGTCCTGACGGCTACAATGAGCAGTTCTTC. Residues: CASSPDGYNEQFF.

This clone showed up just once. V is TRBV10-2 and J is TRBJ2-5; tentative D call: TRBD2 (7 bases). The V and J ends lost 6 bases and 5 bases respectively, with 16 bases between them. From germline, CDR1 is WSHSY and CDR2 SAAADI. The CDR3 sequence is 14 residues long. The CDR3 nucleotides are TGCGCCAGCAGGTGGGGGGGGCAGAGGGAGACCCAGTACTTC. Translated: CASRWGGQRETQYF.

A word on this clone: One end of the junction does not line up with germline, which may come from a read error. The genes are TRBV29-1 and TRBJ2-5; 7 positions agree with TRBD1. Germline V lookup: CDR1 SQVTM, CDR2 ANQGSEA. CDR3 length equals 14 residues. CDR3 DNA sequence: TGCAGCGTTGACTCTCGGCAGGGGGAAGAGGCCCAGTACTTC. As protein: CSVDSRQGEEAQYF.

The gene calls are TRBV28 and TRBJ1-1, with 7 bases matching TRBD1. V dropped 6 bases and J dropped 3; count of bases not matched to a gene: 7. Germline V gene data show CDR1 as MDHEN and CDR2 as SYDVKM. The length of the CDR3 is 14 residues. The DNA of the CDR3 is TGTGCCAGCAGGCAACAGGGGAGAGACACTGAAGCTTTCTTT. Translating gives CASRQQGRDTEAFF.

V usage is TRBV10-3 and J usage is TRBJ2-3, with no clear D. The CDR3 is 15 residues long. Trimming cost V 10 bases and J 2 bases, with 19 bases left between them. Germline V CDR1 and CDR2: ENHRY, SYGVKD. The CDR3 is CATKDPGRNTDTQYF. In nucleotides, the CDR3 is TGTGCCACAAAGGACCCGGGCCGCAACACAGATACGCAGTATTTT.

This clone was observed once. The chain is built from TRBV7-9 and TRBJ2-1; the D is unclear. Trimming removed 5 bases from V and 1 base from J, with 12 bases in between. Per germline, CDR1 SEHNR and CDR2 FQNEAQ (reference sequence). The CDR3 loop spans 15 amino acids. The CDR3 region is CASSPRRNSYNEQFF. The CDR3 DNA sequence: TGTGCCAGCAGCCCCCGGAGAAATTCCTACAATGAGCAGTTCTTC.

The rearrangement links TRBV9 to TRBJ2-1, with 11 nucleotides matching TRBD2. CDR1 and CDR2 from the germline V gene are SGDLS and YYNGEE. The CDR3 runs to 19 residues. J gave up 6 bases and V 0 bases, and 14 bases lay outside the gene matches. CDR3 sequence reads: CASSVDDGMGLAEINEQFF. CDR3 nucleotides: TGTGCCAGCAGCGTAGATGATGGTATGGGACTAGCGGAGATCAATGAGCAGTTCTTC.